This T cell receptor (beta chain) was captured by sequencing in a study of molecular identifiers for immune sequencing clone quantification. Using a CD8+CD4-CCR7+CD45RA+ phenotype, naive CD8 T cells were sorted. Study-wide results and limits: Barcodes shared by identical TCR molecules could lead to underestimated sizes of highly expanded clones. Clones with over 20 RNA copies captured over 99% of effector molecules but under 1% of naive ones.

CDR3 length equals 14 residues. In germline, CDR1 is GTSNPN, CDR2 SVGIG (reference sequence). V lost 1 base and J lost 9; bases outside the gene matches: 5. Listed TCR primers and previously described methods were used for bulk TCR libraries. MiXCR, run by TCRdb on the PCR reads, gives a single entry per CDR3 protein. Here the sample spans about 500,000 distinct CDR3 sequences, 20% to 25% being singletons. As for this clonotype: Its target is not known.

Material for sequencing was naive CD8+ T cells from blood, with Jurkat cell RNA spiked in. Subset of the sample: FACS-sorted CD8+CD4-CCR7+CD45RA+ naive T cells. This chain links TRBV30 with TRBJ2-1; the match to TRBD2 covers 11 bases. The clonotype was recovered from a human donor in good health. Some libraries in this study had Jurkat cell RNA spiked in. The CDR3, as DNA: TGTGCCTGGAGTGGGATAGCGGGAGGGCTTGAGCAGTTCTTC. Translating gives CAWSGIAGGLEQFF.